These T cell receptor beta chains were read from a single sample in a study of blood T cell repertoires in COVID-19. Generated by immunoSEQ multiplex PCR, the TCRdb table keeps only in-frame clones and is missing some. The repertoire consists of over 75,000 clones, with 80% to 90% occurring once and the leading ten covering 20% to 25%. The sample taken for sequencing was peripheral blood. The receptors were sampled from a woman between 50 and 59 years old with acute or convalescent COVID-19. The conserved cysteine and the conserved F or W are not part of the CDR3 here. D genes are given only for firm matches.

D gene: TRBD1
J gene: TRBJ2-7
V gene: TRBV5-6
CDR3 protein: ASSFRDRVTYEQY

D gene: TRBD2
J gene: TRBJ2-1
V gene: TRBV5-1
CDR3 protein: ASSLALGLAGTNEQF

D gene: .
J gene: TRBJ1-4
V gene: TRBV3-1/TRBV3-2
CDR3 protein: ASSSPGQDNEKLF

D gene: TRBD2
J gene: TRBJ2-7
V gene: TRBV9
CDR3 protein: ASSGGTRHYEQY

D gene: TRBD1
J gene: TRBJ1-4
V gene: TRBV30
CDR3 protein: AWSDRGTNEKLF

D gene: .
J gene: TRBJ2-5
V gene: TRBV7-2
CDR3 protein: ASKEGGPGETQY

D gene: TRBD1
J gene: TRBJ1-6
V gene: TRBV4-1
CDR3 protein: ASSQGVGQGGSPLH

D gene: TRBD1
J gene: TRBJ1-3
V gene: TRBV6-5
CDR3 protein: ASSPRTGAGNTIY

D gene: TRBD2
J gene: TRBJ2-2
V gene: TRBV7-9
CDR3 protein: ASSHPARRESTGELF

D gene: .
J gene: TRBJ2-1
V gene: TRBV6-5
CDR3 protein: ASRFADSTV

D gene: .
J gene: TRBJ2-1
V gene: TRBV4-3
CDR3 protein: ASSQDYAWENEQF

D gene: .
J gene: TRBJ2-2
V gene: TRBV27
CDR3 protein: ASSLGLHTGELF

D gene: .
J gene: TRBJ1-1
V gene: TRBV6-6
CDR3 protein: ASIRGAEAF

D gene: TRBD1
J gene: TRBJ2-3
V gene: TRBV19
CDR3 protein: ASIGQGGTDTQY

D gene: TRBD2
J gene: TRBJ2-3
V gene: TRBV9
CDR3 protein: ASSVGPAGGPGDTQY

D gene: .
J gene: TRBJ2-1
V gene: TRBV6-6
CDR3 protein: ASSPQPGLSSYNEQF

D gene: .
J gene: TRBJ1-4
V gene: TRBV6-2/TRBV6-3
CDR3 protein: ASSYTTGNEKLF

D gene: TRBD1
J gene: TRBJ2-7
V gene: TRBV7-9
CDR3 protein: ASSFLETGNYEQY

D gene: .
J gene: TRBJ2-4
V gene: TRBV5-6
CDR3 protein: ASSLREAKNIQY

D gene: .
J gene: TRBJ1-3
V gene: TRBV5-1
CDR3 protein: ASSFSSSGNTIY

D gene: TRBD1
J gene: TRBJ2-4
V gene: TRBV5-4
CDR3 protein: ASSSATGQAKY

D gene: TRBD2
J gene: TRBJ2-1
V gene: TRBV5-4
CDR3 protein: ASSLPPSGGRSYNEQF

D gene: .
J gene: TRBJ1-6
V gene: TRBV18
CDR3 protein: ASSPSGDYNSPLH

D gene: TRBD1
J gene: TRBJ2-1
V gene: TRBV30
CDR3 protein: AGTGEIWEQF

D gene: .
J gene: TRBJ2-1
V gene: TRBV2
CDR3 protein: ASMNSYNEQF

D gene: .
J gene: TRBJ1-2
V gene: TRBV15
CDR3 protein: ATSPGRSLTYGYT

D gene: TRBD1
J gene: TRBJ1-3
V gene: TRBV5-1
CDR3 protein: ASSVGQVGNTIY

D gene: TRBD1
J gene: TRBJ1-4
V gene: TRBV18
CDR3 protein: ASSAGQAATNEKLF

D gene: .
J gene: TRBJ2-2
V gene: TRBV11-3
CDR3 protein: ASSLDNGAVTGELF

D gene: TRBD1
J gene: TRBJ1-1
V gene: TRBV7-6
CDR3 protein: ASSLLGTGDTEAF

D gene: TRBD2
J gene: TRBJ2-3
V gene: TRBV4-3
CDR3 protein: ASSQGRGGGDTQY

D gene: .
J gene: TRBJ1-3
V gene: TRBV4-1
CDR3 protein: ASSHGGAGNTIY

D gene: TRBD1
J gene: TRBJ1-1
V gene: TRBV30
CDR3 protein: AQGEFNTEAF

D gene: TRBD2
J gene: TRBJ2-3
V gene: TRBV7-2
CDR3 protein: ASSPGTSRNTQY